The next 22 T cell receptor beta chains were all read from a single sample in a study of shared clonotypes between healthy human individuals. Terminally differentiated effector memory CD45RA+ cells were left out of the naive CD8 fraction, which was CD45RO-negative and positively selected for CCR7. Assay: immunoSEQ multiplex PCR; the TCRdb copy retains only in-frame clones and omits some. The repertoire holds approximately 720,000 clones, 92% seen once, with roughly 24% in the top ten. The sample comprised naive CD8+ T cells sorted from blood. The receptors were gathered from a man aged 30 to 39 in good health.

With regard to this clone: A junction boundary mismatches the germline segment, possibly from a read error. The genes are TRBV7-7 and TRBJ2-3; no clear D gene. The CDR3 covers 14 residues. Germline lookup yields CDR1 SSHAT and CDR2 FNYEAQ (reference sequence). For the CDR3, the DNA is TGTGCTAGCAGCTCTACCCCGACTGGAGATACGCAGTATTTT. Residues: CASSSTPTGDTQYF.

The rearrangement links TRBV29-1 to TRBJ2-3, with D unclear. Trimming shortened V by 1 base and J by 4 bases, and 15 bases separated the two germline ends. CDR1 is SQVTM and CDR2 is ANQGSEA in the germline V gene. The CDR3 spans 15 residues. Here the CDR3 DNA reads TGCAGCGTTGAAGGGCTAGAAATCGAGCCAGATACGCAGTATTTT. This sequence encodes CSVEGLEIEPDTQYF.

The chain employs TRBV6-5 and TRBJ2-1; TRBD1 aligns across 7 bases. This CDR3 is 15 amino acids long. Germline trimming cut 7 bases from V and 5 bases from J; bases unmatched to any gene: 11. Germline V CDR1 and CDR2: MNHEY, SVGAGI. The CDR3 here is CASTHAYRGHNEQFF. For the CDR3, the DNA is TGTGCCAGCACCCACGCATACAGGGGACACAATGAGCAGTTCTTC.

The chain recombines TRBV4-2 with TRBJ2-1, with TRBD1 as a possible D gene (6 bases). Germline V CDR1 and CDR2: LGHNA, YNFKEQ. The CDR3 length is 15 residues. V was cut by 0 bases and J by 12 bases, with 18 bases left in between. The CDR3 sequence: CASSQDPSPSTGQFF. The CDR3, as DNA: TGTGCCAGCAGCCAAGATCCCAGCCCTTCGACAGGGCAGTTCTTC.

Comments on this clone: Other DNA sequences from this sample encode an identical CDR3 as well. The chain couples TRBV9 to TRBJ2-1, with 10 bases lining up with TRBD1. Per germline, CDR1 SGDLS and CDR2 YYNGEE. There are 14 residues in the CDR3. The V segment lost 3 bases and the J segment 7 bases; nucleotides outside the gene matches: 4. CDR3 region: CASSARDRGNEQFF. The CDR3 region has the DNA TGTGCCAGCAGCGCCCGGGACAGGGGTAATGAGCAGTTCTTC.

V gene TRBV19 combines with J gene TRBJ2-4; 10 bases fit TRBD1. Germline lookup yields CDR1 LNHDA and CDR2 SQIVND (reference sequence). The length of the CDR3 is 15 residues. Trimming cost V 1 base and J 8 bases; bases outside gene matches: 5. CDR3 DNA: TGTGCCAGTAGTATAGGACAGGGGGCGGTTGACATTCAGTACTTC. Protein sequence: CASSIGQGAVDIQYF.

The V call is TRBV27, the J call TRBJ2-7; D is perhaps TRBD2 (5 bases). Trimming removed 0 bases at V and 1 base at J, with 16 bases between. CDR3 length: 17 amino acids. Germline-derived CDR1 and CDR2 are MNHEY and SMNVEV (reference sequence). As DNA, the CDR3 is TGTGCCAGCAGTTTATCCCCTAGCACCCTCCTATCCTACGAGCAGTACTTC. Translated, it gives CASSLSPSTLLSYEQYF.

This chain connects TRBV15 to TRBJ2-7; D not resolved. Germline V gene data show CDR1 as LNHNV and CDR2 as YYDKDF (reference sequence). V was clipped by 0 bases and J by 9 bases, with 12 bases between them. The CDR3 length is 13 residues. The CDR3 nucleotides read TGTGCCACCAGCAGAGATGGCCCCCTAGGGCAGTACTTC. Translated, it gives CATSRDGPLGQYF.

V gene TRBV4-3 combines with J gene TRBJ1-5; D gene uncertain. Germline values: CDR1 LGHNA, CDR2 YSLEER. Deletions cut 4 bases from V and 6 bases from J, with 13 bases between. This CDR3 is 14 amino acids long. The CDR3 is CASSPDPRGQPQHF. The CDR3 DNA reads as TGCGCCAGCAGCCCGGACCCCCGCGGTCAGCCCCAGCATTTT.

This clone was seen only once. J is TRBJ1-2 and V is TRBV6-6; perhaps TRBD1 as D (5 bases). CDR1 and CDR2 (germline): MNHNY, SVGAGI (reference sequence). V was shortened by 7 bases and J by 6 bases, with 15 bases between the two germline ends. The CDR3 is 13 amino acids. The CDR3 is CASTGVGTDGYTF. The CDR3 DNA reads TGTGCCAGCACCGGGGTGGGGACGGATGGCTACACCTTC.

This chain uses TRBV10-2 with TRBJ2-6; tentative D call: TRBD1 (5 bases). V was clipped by 0 bases and J by 2 bases, with 8 bases between them. CDR3 length equals 16 residues. Germline V gene lookup returns CDR1 WSHSY and CDR2 SAAADI. CDR3 sequence: CASSESYRTGANVLTF. DNA for the CDR3: TGCGCCAGCAGTGAGTCGTACAGGACTGGGGCCAACGTCCTGACTTTC.

The V call is TRBV27, the J call TRBJ2-1; 8 nucleotides match TRBD1. Germline V gene sequence: CDR1 MNHEY, CDR2 SMNVEV (reference sequence). The V gene end was trimmed by 5 bases and the J gene end by 3 bases; junction bases not matched to a gene: 9. The CDR3 totals 16 residues. CDR3 DNA: TGTGCCAGCAGTACCTCGACAGGGGATTACTACAATGAGCAGTTCTTC. Residues: CASSTSTGDYYNEQFF.

This chain links TRBV28 with TRBJ2-7; D is ambiguous. V lost 10 bases and J lost 0, with 10 bases in between. The CDR3 runs to 12 residues. Germline V CDR1 and CDR2: MDHEN, SYDVKM. The CDR3 sequence is CATRKGSYEQYF. The CDR3 bases are TGTGCCACCCGGAAGGGCTCCTACGAGCAGTACTTC.

The gene calls are TRBV29-1 and TRBJ2-3; D might be TRBD1 (5 bases). Germline V lookup: CDR1 SQVTM, CDR2 ANQGSEA. Trimming pared 6 bases from V and 4 bases from J, leaving 17 bases between. This CDR3 region has 14 residues. As DNA, the CDR3 is TGCAGCGTAGAACAGGAGAATAGTGCAGATACGCAGTATTTT. This codes for CSVEQENSADTQYF.

The V call is TRBV7-9, the J call TRBJ2-1; weak D call: TRBD2 (6 bases). The V end was cut by 5 bases, the J end by 7 bases, with 21 bases between. This CDR3 spans 16 amino acids. Germline V gene data show CDR1 as SEHNR and CDR2 as FQNEAQ (reference sequence). The CDR3 nucleotides read TGTGCCAGCAGCCCTGGCGGGAACCGCCTAAAGAATGAGCAGTTCTTC. Translation gives CASSPGGNRLKNEQFF. Together with reference TRBV7-9 and TRBJ2-1, the CDR3 gives the full variable domain: DTGVSQNPRHKITKRGQNVTFRCDPISEHNRLYWYRQTLGQGPEFLTYFQNEAQLEKSRLLSDRFSAERPKGSFSTLEIQRTEQGDSAMYLCASSPGGNRLKNEQFFGPGTRLTVL.

The V gene is TRBV5-6, the J gene TRBJ2-7; D unresolved. The V gene lost 2 bases and the J gene lost 1 base, with 16 bases spanning the gap. Per the germline V gene, CDR1 is SGHDT and CDR2 is YYEEEE. The length of the CDR3 is 16 residues. The CDR3, as DNA: TGTGCCAGCAGCTTTTCAATGGGTTCGCTATCCTACGAGCAGTACTTC. Protein: CASSFSMGSLSYEQYF. The complete variable domain, with remaining parts taken from reference TRBV5-6 and TRBJ2-7, reads DAGVTQSPTHLIKTRGQQVTLRCSPKSGHDTVSWYQQALGQGPQFIFQYYEEEERQRGNFPDRFSGHQFPNYSSELNVNALLLGDSALYLCASSFSMGSLSYEQYFGPGTRLTVT.

The rearrangement joins TRBV19 to TRBJ2-7; 11 bases line up with TRBD2. Germline V lookup: CDR1 LNHDA, CDR2 SQIVND (reference sequence). The CDR3 loop spans 14 amino acids. J gave up 6 bases and V 5 bases, and 6 bases lay outside the gene matches. The CDR3 coding sequence is TGTGCCAGTAGTGGGACCGGACTAGCGGGCGAGCAGTACTTC. Its protein is CASSGTGLAGEQYF.

The CDR3 DNA is TGCGCCAGCAGCCCCCGGGACACGACCTACGAGCAGTACTTC. This encodes CASSPRDTTYEQYF. The rearrangement joins TRBV4-1 to TRBJ2-7; TRBD1 is a possible D gene (6 bases). The CDR3 covers 14 residues. Germline lookup yields CDR1 MGHRA and CDR2 YSYEKL. With 4 bases removed from V and 2 bases from J, the gap between germline ends came to 12 bases.

The chain carries TRBV9 and TRBJ2-1; D ambiguous. Trimming removed 2 bases at V and 8 bases at J, with 5 bases between. This CDR3 has 11 residues. The germline CDR1 and CDR2 sequences are SGDLS and YYNGEE. CDR3 sequence: CASSVTDEQFF. CDR3 sequence (DNA): TGTGCCAGCAGCGTTACCGATGAGCAGTTCTTC.

The rearrangement uses TRBV7-9 and TRBJ1-4, with a weak D call TRBD1 (5 bases). Trimming shortened V by 1 base and J by 8 bases, and 14 bases separated the two germline ends. This CDR3 is 15 amino acids long. Germline CDR1 is SEHNR and CDR2 is FQNEAQ (reference sequence). CDR3 region: CASSLGLQGGEKLFF. The CDR3, as DNA: TGTGCCAGCAGCTTAGGTCTTCAGGGTGGGGAAAAACTGTTTTTT.

Remarks on this clone: Other DNA sequences in the same sample also yield this CDR3. The rearrangement uses TRBV9 and TRBJ1-5, with D possibly TRBD1 on 6 matching bases. This CDR3 region has 14 residues. CDR1 and CDR2 from the germline V gene are SGDLS and YYNGEE. V lost 2 bases to trimming and J lost 7 bases, with 13 bases between them. DNA of the CDR3: TGTGCCAGCAGCGTCGGGGGGCTAGGCCAGCCCCAGCATTTT. Its protein is CASSVGGLGQPQHF.

The sample holds one count of this clone. V and J are TRBV7-2 and TRBJ1-5; D gene uncertain. This CDR3 is built from 12 residues. Trimming left V 2 bases short and J 4 bases short, with 3 bases between. Germline V gene data show CDR1 as SGHTA and CDR2 as FQGNSA. The CDR3 DNA reads as TGTGCCAGCAGCTTATTAAATCAGCCCCAGCATTTT. Amino acid sequence: CASSLLNQPQHF.